This entry lists 32 T cell receptor beta chains sequenced from one sample in a study of blood T cells in healthy people across ages. The second PCR ran roughly 7 to 12 cycles with a sample-barcoded 5' primer and J-beta primers. TCRdb called the 5' RACE reads again in MiXCR, with one record for every CDR3 protein. The data show hundreds of thousands of distinct CDR3 sequences, around 50% seen once. The specimen sequenced was blood. The receptors derive from a woman of 80 years or more in good health.

The CDR3 here is CAWSVASATQYF. The CDR3 region has the DNA TGTGCCTGGAGTGTGGCTAGCGCGACCCAGTACTTC. The chain has TRBV30 and TRBJ2-5, with D possibly TRBD2 on 6 matching bases. This CDR3 is built from 12 residues. V was clipped by 0 bases and J by 7 bases, with 9 bases between them. The germline V gene has CDR1 GTSNPN and CDR2 SVGIG (reference sequence).

This clonotype was observed a single time. A much more abundant neighbour one base away suggests this may be a read error. The chain links TRBV27 to TRBJ2-1; no reliable D call. Trimming cost V 6 bases and J 10 bases, with 22 bases left between them. The germline V gene has CDR1 MNHEY and CDR2 SMNVEV (reference sequence). CDR3 length equals 15 residues. The CDR3 reads CASRINVDETYEQFF. CDR3 DNA: TGTGCCAGCAGGATAAATGTGGACGAGACCTACGAGCAGTTCTTC.

The rearrangement links TRBV28 to TRBJ2-3; a weak D match, TRBD2 (6 bases). Between the trimmed V and J ends, which lost 6 bases and 2 bases, there was a span of 15 bases. CDR1 is MDHEN, CDR2 SYDVKM, per germline. The CDR3 extends over 15 amino acids. The CDR3 nucleotides read TGTGCCAGCAGATCTCACGGACTATCCACAGATACGCAGTATTTT. Translated, it gives CASRSHGLSTDTQYF. The full variable domain, rest sourced from reference TRBV28 and TRBJ2-3, is DVKVTQSSRYLVKRTGEKVFLECVQDMDHENMFWYRQDPGLGLRLIYFSYDVKMKEKGDIPEGYSVSREKKERFSLILESASTNQTSMYLCASRSHGLSTDTQYFGPGTRLTVL.

Notes on this clonotype: A read error may produce the germline difference seen at one junction end. The chain has TRBV3-1 and TRBJ2-5; TRBD1 aligns across 8 bases. The germline V gene encodes CDR1 LGHDT and CDR2 YNNKEL (reference sequence). The CDR3 runs to 14 residues. The CDR3 is CASRPQGEQGTQYF. The CDR3 DNA reads TGTGCCAGCAGACCACAGGGGGAACAAGGGACCCAGTACTTC.

The chain has TRBV7-9 and TRBJ2-7; D is unclear. Trimming removed 5 bases from V and 2 bases from J, with 7 bases in between. Germline CDR1 reads SEHNR; CDR2 reads FQNEAQ (reference sequence). The CDR3 consists of 12 residues. Written as DNA, the CDR3 is TGTGCCAGCAGCACACCTCCCTACGAGCAGTACTTC. Protein sequence: CASSTPPYEQYF. The full variable domain, completed using reference TRBV7-9 and TRBJ2-7, is DTGVSQNPRHKITKRGQNVTFRCDPISEHNRLYWYRQTLGQGPEFLTYFQNEAQLEKSRLLSDRFSAERPKGSFSTLEIQRTEQGDSAMYLCASSTPPYEQYFGPGTRLTVT.

The V gene is TRBV29-1, the J gene TRBJ2-3; possible D gene TRBD1, 5 bases. Germline V CDR1 and CDR2: SQVTM, ANQGSEA. Trimming took off 3 bases at V and 1 base at J, with 14 bases between the two ends. The CDR3 is 15 residues long. CDR3 nucleotide sequence: TGCAGCGTTGAGACAGACGGAAAGGGCACAGATACGCAGTATTTT. This encodes CSVETDGKGTDTQYF.

In this sample, this clonotype turned up once. This rearrangement joins TRBV12-3 or TRBV12-4 to TRBJ2-1; a possible D gene is TRBD1 (5 bases). V was pared by 1 base and J by 8 bases, with 9 bases between. CDR3 length: 13 amino acids. The CDR3 sequence: CASSLVQGHEQFF. CDR3 DNA: TGTGCCAGCAGTTTAGTTCAGGGCCATGAGCAGTTCTTC.

The chain recombines TRBV4-3 with TRBJ1-2, with D unclear. The CDR3 consists of 14 residues. Trimming took off 0 bases at V and 3 bases at J, with 8 bases between the two ends. Germline V CDR1 and CDR2: LGHNA, YSLEER. The DNA of the CDR3 is TGCGCCAGCAGCCAAGATAACGGGCACTATGGCTACACCTTC. Residues: CASSQDNGHYGYTF.

The chain combines TRBV11-2 with TRBJ2-7, with 14 bases matching TRBD2. TRBJ2-5 explains the end of the DNA better; the J call may be wrong. The CDR3 loop spans 18 amino acids. Germline assignment: CDR1 SGHAT and CDR2 FQNNGV. Written as DNA, the CDR3 is TGTGCCAGCAGCCCCCGGGGGACTAGCGGGAGTCTGTGGCAGACCCAGTACTTC. It is translated as CASSPRGTSGSLWQTQYF.

The genes are TRBV27 and TRBJ2-3, with D perhaps assigned TRBD1 or TRBD2 (5 bases each). Germline values: CDR1 MNHEY, CDR2 SMNVEV (reference sequence). Trimming cost V 5 bases and J 6 bases, with 21 bases left between them. This CDR3 spans 16 amino acids. In DNA form, the CDR3 reads TGTGCCAGCAGTCTCACTCCGGGGCGTCTTACGGATACGCAGTATTTT. Protein product: CASSLTPGRLTDTQYF.

The rearrangement joins TRBV7-2 to TRBJ2-7; D is unclear. The V end lost 3 bases, the J end lost 0 bases, and 12 bases lay between the germline ends. From germline, CDR1 is SGHTA and CDR2 FQGNSA. The CDR3 is made up of 15 amino acids. DNA of the CDR3: TGTGCCAGCAGCTTTGCAGCACAGACCTCCTACGAGCAGTACTTC. This translates into CASSFAAQTSYEQYF.

As for this clonotype: This could be a read error, since a much larger clone is one nucleotide away. V and J are TRBV7-2 and TRBJ1-6; a weak D match, TRBD1 (5 bases). V gave up 3 bases and J gave up 9 bases, with 12 bases separating them. From germline, CDR1 is SGHTA and CDR2 FQGNSA. The CDR3 has 14 amino acids. The CDR3 DNA reads TGTGCCAGCAGCTTGGACAAGGTGTTTTCACCCCTCCACTTT. The encoded protein is CASSLDKVFSPLHF.

This sequence joins TRBV3-1 and TRBJ2-4; D is tentatively TRBD1 or TRBD2 (5 bases each). The J call may be incorrect, as the DNA end agrees better with TRBJ2-5. Germline assignment: CDR1 LGHDT and CDR2 YNNKEL (reference sequence). The CDR3 has 14 amino acids. For the CDR3, the DNA is TGTGCCAGCAGCCCTTATTCGGGGCAGGAGACCCAGTACTTC. This codes for CASSPYSGQETQYF.

The rearrangement links TRBV11-3 to TRBJ2-5; 9 bases are a match to TRBD1. J lost 4 bases, V lost 1 base, and 4 bases had no gene match. This CDR3 is 15 amino acids long. Germline V CDR1 and CDR2: SGHNT, YENEEA. The DNA of the CDR3 is TGTGCCAGCAGCTTAGCGGGACAGGGAGGAGAGACCCAGTACTTC. It specifies CASSLAGQGGETQYF.

In its sample, this clonotype was seen once. The CDR3 bases are TGTGCCATCAGTAAGGACAGGGCCTACAATGAGCAGTTCTTC. This sequence encodes CAISKDRAYNEQFF. The V and J genes are TRBV10-3 and TRBJ2-1; TRBD1 aligns across 8 bases. The J segment lost 2 bases and the V segment lost 5 bases, leaving 2 bases of the junction unmatched. CDR3 length: 14 residues. Germline CDR1 and CDR2: ENHRY and SYGVKD.

The CDR3 here is CASSAGQGWDLLDTQYF. The CDR3 region has the DNA TGTGCCAGCAGCGCAGGACAGGGATGGGACCTTTTAGACACGCAGTATTTT. V usage is TRBV9 and J usage is TRBJ2-3; TRBD1 matches at 8 bases. Germline loops: CDR1 SGDLS, CDR2 YYNGEE. The CDR3 spans 17 residues. V shed 3 bases and J 9 bases; nucleotides not matched to a gene: 18.

CDR3 sequence (DNA): TGTGCCAGCAGCCAAGGTCAGGGGGATCGCTACACCTTC. Protein product: CASSQGQGDRYTF. The gene calls are TRBV16 and TRBJ1-2; 7 nucleotides line up with TRBD1. J gave up 9 bases and V 2 bases, and 6 bases lay outside the gene matches. The germline CDR1 and CDR2 sequences are KGHSY and FQNENV. The CDR3 covers 13 residues.

The chain is built from TRBV19 and TRBJ2-7, with 7 bases aligning to TRBD1. J lost 3 bases, V lost 6 bases, and 2 bases had no gene match. Germline values: CDR1 LNHDA, CDR2 SQIVND (reference sequence). The CDR3 is 12 amino acids. Written as DNA, the CDR3 is TGTGCCAGTAGGGACAGGCACTACGAGCAGTACTTC. Amino acids: CASRDRHYEQYF.

The chain has TRBV27 and TRBJ2-5, with 7 bases that match TRBD1. CDR3 length: 15 residues. With 6 bases clipped from V and 11 bases from J, the junction kept 18 bases outside the gene matches. Germline V gives CDR1 MNHEY, CDR2 SMNVEV (reference sequence). CDR3 DNA: TGTGCCAGCAGGGGCTTGGTGCAGGGGGAAAATGAGCAGTACTTC. As protein: CASRGLVQGENEQYF.

There are many counts of this clonotype. V gene TRBV14 combines with J gene TRBJ1-6; D gene uncertain. Germline V CDR1 and CDR2: SGHDN, FVKESK. The CDR3 is 17 amino acids. The V gene lost 0 bases and the J gene lost 0 bases, with 9 bases spanning the gap. This CDR3 is CASSQERRSSYNSPLHF. The CDR3 region has the DNA TGTGCCAGCAGCCAAGAGAGACGGAGCTCCTATAATTCACCCCTCCACTTT. Looking up the rest from reference TRBV14 and TRBJ1-6 gives the full variable domain: EAGVTQFPSHSVIEKGQTVTLRCDPISGHDNLYWYRRVMGKEIKFLLHFVKESKQDESGMPNNRFLAERTGGTYSTLKVQPAELEDSGVYFCASSQERRSSYNSPLHFGNGTRLTVT.

This chain links TRBV7-2 with TRBJ2-2; D assignment may be TRBD1 or TRBD2 (6 bases each). CDR1 is SGHTA, CDR2 FQGNSA, per germline. The V gene lost 1 base and the J gene lost 6 bases, with 12 bases spanning the gap. This CDR3 has 15 amino acids. The CDR3: CASSLGGAPAGELFF. The CDR3 bases are TGTGCCAGCAGCTTAGGGGGGGCCCCCGCCGGGGAGCTGTTTTTT.

This clonotype was found once. A much larger clone lies one base from this, so it may be a read error. V gene TRBV12-3 or TRBV12-4 combines with J gene TRBJ2-7; D not resolved. This CDR3 region has 12 residues. In nucleotides, the CDR3 is TGTGCCGGCAGTTACCCGACCTACGAGCAGTACTTC. Protein: CAGSYPTYEQYF.

The chain is built from TRBV6-2 or TRBV6-3 and TRBJ2-5; D may be TRBD1 (5 bases). The germline gives CDR1 MNHEY, CDR2 SVGEGT. Deletions cut 2 bases from V and 5 bases from J, with 12 bases between. The CDR3 has 14 amino acids. In DNA, the CDR3 is TGTGCCAGCAGTTACGCACGGACAACGGAGACCCAGTACTTC. Its translation: CASSYARTTETQYF.

This clonotype has a count of ten or more. The chain is built from TRBV6-2 or TRBV6-3 and TRBJ2-3; D may be TRBD1 (6 bases). V lost 2 bases and J 0 bases, leaving 9 bases between the germline ends. The CDR3 has 15 residues. The V gene's germline CDR1 is MNHEY and CDR2 SVGEGT. DNA for the CDR3: TGTGCCAGCAGTTACGGGGACAAAAGCACAGATACGCAGTATTTT. Amino acids: CASSYGDKSTDTQYF.

For this clonotype: This could be a read error, since a much larger clone is one nucleotide away. The chain is built from TRBV24-1 and TRBJ2-1; D unresolved. The V and J ends lost 2 bases and 5 bases respectively, with 21 bases between them. CDR3 length: 18 residues. Germline-derived CDR1 and CDR2 are KGHDR and SFDVKD. The CDR3 spells CATSDSSGPSKGHNEQFF. The CDR3 DNA follows: TGTGCCACCAGTGATTCCAGTGGTCCCTCGAAGGGCCACAATGAGCAGTTCTTC.

The genes are TRBV10-3 and TRBJ2-5; D gene unclear. Germline CDR1 is ENHRY and CDR2 is SYGVKD. The CDR3 consists of 13 residues. The V end lost 7 bases, the J end lost 2 bases, and 11 bases lay between the germline ends. CDR3 loop: CAIKGAGQETQYF. The CDR3 bases are TGTGCCATCAAGGGTGCAGGACAAGAGACCCAGTACTTC.

In nucleotides, the CDR3 is TGTGCCACCAGCAGAGTGATAGCGGGGGGGAATGAGCAGTTCTTC. Encoded protein: CATSRVIAGGNEQFF. V usage is TRBV15 and J usage is TRBJ2-1; 11 bases line up with TRBD2. V lost 1 base, J lost 7 bases, and 3 bases stayed unmatched. The germline V gene has CDR1 LNHNV and CDR2 YYDKDF (reference sequence). CDR3 length: 15 amino acids.

This clonotype was observed a handful of times. The V gene is TRBV12-3 or TRBV12-4, the J gene TRBJ1-1; the match to TRBD1 covers 8 bases. The CDR3 loop spans 16 amino acids. Unmatched junction bases numbered 11, after V lost 5 bases and J lost 3 bases. The CDR3 loop reads CASSLGTGSGDTEAFF. In nucleotides, the CDR3 is TGTGCCAGCAGTCTTGGGACAGGCTCCGGGGACACTGAAGCTTTCTTT.

On this clonotype: A read error may explain this, as a much larger clone is one base away. This chain links TRBV12-3 or TRBV12-4 with TRBJ2-5; a possible D gene is TRBD1 (6 bases). V lost 5 bases and J 11 bases, leaving 12 bases between the germline ends. There are 11 residues in the CDR3. CDR3 amino acids: CASSPDRKQYF. The CDR3 nucleotides are TGTGCCAGCAGTCCGGACAGAAAGCAGTACTTC.

The V gene is TRBV20-1, the J gene TRBJ2-2; D call uncertain. CDR3 length: 13 residues. Germline CDR1 DFQATT, CDR2 SNEGSKA (reference sequence). V dropped 3 bases and J dropped 1 base, with 6 bases sitting between them. CDR3: CSARVQNTGELFF. As DNA, the CDR3 is TGCAGTGCTAGGGTACAGAACACCGGGGAGCTGTTTTTT.

The V call is TRBV7-9, the J call TRBJ2-1; 8 positions agree with TRBD2. V dropped 5 bases and J dropped 8; count of bases not matched to a gene: 5. This CDR3 has 13 residues. CDR1 is SEHNR, CDR2 FQNEAQ, per germline (reference sequence). CDR3 amino acids: CASSREGGDEQFF. The CDR3 DNA reads TGTGCCAGCAGCCGGGAGGGGGGCGATGAGCAGTTCTTC.

The chain's CDR3 is CASSIGTRGSYEQYF. CDR3 in DNA: TGTGCCAGCAGTATCGGGACAAGGGGTTCCTACGAGCAGTACTTC. The chain has TRBV27 and TRBJ2-7, with D possibly matching TRBD1 (6 bases). The V gene lost 5 bases and the J gene lost 1 base, with 15 bases spanning the gap. CDR1 is MNHEY, CDR2 SMNVEV, per germline (reference sequence). This CDR3 comprises 15 residues.